Listed here are 24 T cell receptor beta chains from one sample, sequenced in a study of vaccination and CD4 T cells after COVID-19. Cultured CD4+ T-cell DNA underwent Oncomine TCR Beta short-read sequencing. Using its own MiXCR run on the PCR reads, TCRdb lists one record per CDR3 protein. Here the sample spans 4,100 or so distinct CDR3 sequences, roughly a fifth being singletons. Stated treatment: roughly 10-day PBMC culture with coronavirus spike peptide pools or control peptides (ViraFEST assay). The antigens for these receptors are not known. Sample: CD4+ T cells from blood, cultured in vitro. The receptors originated from a human donor who had recovered from COVID-19.

The chain couples TRBV6-2 or TRBV6-3 to TRBJ1-3; no clear D. Germline values: CDR1 MNHEY, CDR2 SVGEGT. Trimming took 6 bases from V and 3 from J, leaving 12 bases between them. The CDR3 loop spans 14 amino acids. CDR3 DNA sequence: TGTGCCAGCAGGGTGGAGTCGGGTGGAAACACCATATATTTT. It codes for CASRVESGGNTIYF.

CDR3 DNA: TGTGCCAGCAGTTTAGGCAGTAAAGAAAAACTGTTTTTT. Residues: CASSLGSKEKLFF. The gene calls are TRBV27 and TRBJ1-4; no firm D call. CDR3 length: 13 amino acids. Germline V gene lookup returns CDR1 MNHEY and CDR2 SMNVEV (reference sequence). V lost 2 bases, J lost 8 bases, and 9 bases lay in between.

The chain uses TRBV9 and TRBJ1-1; no definite D call. V dropped 0 bases and J dropped 0 bases, with 6 bases sitting between them. Germline CDR1 and CDR2: SGDLS and YYNGEE. This CDR3 spans 14 amino acids. The CDR3 is CASSVGTMNTEAFF. For the CDR3, the DNA is TGTGCCAGCAGCGTAGGGACGATGAACACTGAAGCTTTCTTT.

This clonotype is categorized as large. CDR3 in amino acids: CASRLGTENWSLHF. The DNA of the CDR3 is TGTGCCAGCAGACTCGGGACAGAGAATTGGTCCCTCCACTTT. The chain has TRBV2 and TRBJ1-6, with TRBD1 matching 7 bases. V lost 6 bases, J lost 14 bases, and 13 bases stayed unmatched. Germline assignment: CDR1 SNHLY and CDR2 FYNNEI. The CDR3 length is 14 residues.

This clonotype was seen a handful of times. This chain links TRBV7-9 with TRBJ2-1, with unresolved D. The CDR3 is 14 residues long. CDR1 is SEHNR and CDR2 is FQNEAQ in the germline V gene (reference sequence). The V and J ends lost 7 bases and 0 bases respectively, with 10 bases between them. DNA of the CDR3: TGTGCCAGCAAGTGGGGTGGCTCCTACAATGAGCAGTTCTTC. Its translation: CASKWGGSYNEQFF.

CDR3 in amino acids: CASSQEGTNSPLHF. DNA for the CDR3: TGTGCCAGCAGTCAAGAAGGAACTAATTCACCCCTCCACTTT. This chain joins TRBV2 and TRBJ1-6; D gene unclear. Trimming pared 5 bases from V and 6 bases from J, leaving 11 bases between. The CDR3 length is 14 residues. Germline CDR1 is SNHLY and CDR2 is FYNNEI.

By frequency in the sample, this clonotype is medium-sized (0.01 to 0.1%). The chain carries TRBV11-2 and TRBJ1-2; D is ambiguous. CDR3 length equals 12 residues. V was pared by 3 bases and J by 8 bases, with 10 bases between. In germline, CDR1 is SGHAT, CDR2 FQNNGV. CDR3 DNA sequence: TGTGCCAGCAGCTTCATCAACGCCGGCTACACCTTC. It yields the protein CASSFINAGYTF.

There are a few counts of this clonotype. This sequence joins TRBV5-1 and TRBJ1-1; perhaps TRBD1 as D (5 bases). The germline V gene has CDR1 SGHRS and CDR2 YFSETQ. The CDR3 has 15 residues. The V and J ends lost 2 bases and 0 bases respectively, with 11 bases between them. The CDR3 DNA is TGCGCCAGCAGCTTCGGGGGGGGTATGAACACTGAAGCTTTCTTT. Protein: CASSFGGGMNTEAFF.

This clonotype was observed a few times. The chain joins TRBV11-2 to TRBJ2-5; TRBD2 matches at 7 bases. Per germline, CDR1 SGHAT and CDR2 FQNNGV. V was clipped by 3 bases and J by 4 bases; unmatched bases: 8. The CDR3 has 15 residues. The CDR3 here is CASSFEVGGRETQYF. The CDR3 coding sequence is TGTGCCAGCAGCTTTGAGGTCGGGGGGAGAGAGACCCAGTACTTC.

By share, this clonotype counts as medium-sized (0.01 to 0.1%). This chain links TRBV6-1 with TRBJ1-5; possible D gene TRBD1, 6 bases. The CDR3 has 18 residues. Trimming shortened V by 6 bases and J by 2 bases, and 23 bases separated the two germline ends. The germline gives CDR1 MNHNS, CDR2 SASEGT. CDR3 protein: CASRSRGAREYGNQPQHF. CDR3 nucleotides: TGTGCCAGCAGGTCGAGGGGGGCGCGGGAATACGGCAATCAGCCCCAGCATTTT.

This clonotype occurred a few times. The rearrangement links TRBV20-1 to TRBJ2-1; D is tentatively TRBD1 or TRBD2 (6 bases each). Trimming took off 2 bases at V and 9 bases at J, with 11 bases between the two ends. CDR3 length equals 12 residues. Germline V lookup: CDR1 DFQATT, CDR2 SNEGSKA (reference sequence). The CDR3 loop is CSARRQEGEQFF. The CDR3, as DNA: TGCAGTGCTAGAAGACAGGAGGGTGAGCAGTTCTTC.

This chain uses TRBV30 with TRBJ2-5; 7 nucleotides agree with TRBD1. CDR1 GTSNPN and CDR2 SVGIG come from the germline V gene (reference sequence). V lost 0 bases and J lost 4; bases outside the gene matches: 5. The CDR3 runs to 14 residues. CDR3 sequence: CAWSVRAGGETQYF. The CDR3 DNA reads as TGTGCCTGGAGTGTAAGGGCAGGGGGAGAGACCCAGTACTTC. The variable domain in full, completed from reference TRBV30 and TRBJ2-5, reads SQTIHQWPATLVQPVGSPLSLECTVEGTSNPNLYWYRQAAGRGLQLLFYSVGIGQISSEVPQNLSASRPQDRQFILSSKKLLLSDSGFYLCAWSVRAGGETQYFGPGTRLLVL.

This clonotype occurred a few times. This rearrangement joins TRBV27 to TRBJ1-2; D is unclear. Germline V gene lookup returns CDR1 MNHEY and CDR2 SMNVEV (reference sequence). V was trimmed by 5 bases and J by 7 bases, leaving 14 bases between them. The CDR3 consists of 13 residues. The CDR3 DNA reads as TGTGCCAGCAGTAACCCGCGGTTATCTGGCTACACCTTC. Amino acid sequence: CASSNPRLSGYTF.

The rearrangement joins TRBV5-4 to TRBJ1-3; no reliable D call. The germline gives CDR1 SGHNT, CDR2 YYREEE (reference sequence). Trimming removed 4 bases at V and 0 bases at J, with 14 bases between. CDR3 length: 16 amino acids. CDR3 in amino acids: CASSPEVMRSGNTIYF. CDR3 DNA sequence: TGTGCCAGCAGCCCGGAGGTGATGCGCTCTGGAAACACCATATATTTT.

This rearrangement joins TRBV20-1 to TRBJ2-1; D might be TRBD2 (7 bases). This CDR3 region has 16 residues. The germline CDR1 and CDR2 sequences are DFQATT and SNEGSKA (reference sequence). Trimming pared 8 bases from V and 5 bases from J, leaving 25 bases between. The CDR3 here is CSIHGGGGYRNNEQFF. The DNA of the CDR3 is TGCAGTATACATGGGGGGGGGGGCTATCGGAACAATGAGCAGTTCTTC.

This clonotype is medium-sized (0.01 to 0.1%) within its sample. This chain uses TRBV5-1 with TRBJ1-6; no clear D. Germline-derived CDR1 and CDR2 are SGHRS and YFSETQ. The length of the CDR3 is 13 residues. V lost 6 bases to trimming and J lost 5 bases, with 9 bases between them. The CDR3 protein is CASTSGNNSPLHF. DNA for the CDR3: TGCGCCAGCACGTCGGGGAATAATTCACCCCTCCACTTT.

This clonotype was seen a handful of times. The chain is built from TRBV12-3 or TRBV12-4 and TRBJ1-3; D possibly corresponds to TRBD1 (6 bases). The CDR3 is 13 amino acids. V gave up 8 bases and J gave up 4 bases, with 12 bases separating them. CDR3 region: CASRRGPGNTIYF. The CDR3 region has the DNA TGTGCCAGCCGACGGGGGCCCGGAAACACCATATATTTT.

This clonotype was picked up a small number of times. The chain carries TRBV30 and TRBJ2-5, with TRBD2 matching 7 bases. After removal of 0 bases from V and 5 bases from J, the junction contained 9 bases not matched to a gene. This CDR3 is built from 15 residues. Germline CDR1 is GTSNPN and CDR2 is SVGIG (reference sequence). The CDR3 loop is CAWSVGAGVKETQYF. Here the CDR3 DNA reads TGTGCCTGGAGTGTTGGGGCGGGGGTGAAGGAGACCCAGTACTTC. Supplemented by reference TRBV30 and TRBJ2-5, the full variable domain reads SQTIHQWPATLVQPVGSPLSLECTVEGTSNPNLYWYRQAAGRGLQLLFYSVGIGQISSEVPQNLSASRPQDRQFILSSKKLLLSDSGFYLCAWSVGAGVKETQYFGPGTRLLVL.

This clonotype was seen a handful of times. This chain links TRBV11-2 with TRBJ2-1, with a possible D match to TRBD1 (6 bases). The ends were cut back, 6 bases at V and 0 bases at J, with 12 bases in the middle. The CDR3 is 15 residues long. Germline V gives CDR1 SGHAT, CDR2 FQNNGV. For the CDR3, the DNA is TGTGCCAGCAGAGCAGGGGTCGGCTCCTACAATGAGCAGTTCTTC. Its protein product is CASRAGVGSYNEQFF.

The V call is TRBV12-3 or TRBV12-4, the J call TRBJ1-1; 7 bases map to TRBD1. The CDR3 is made up of 14 amino acids. Losses at the gene ends were 5 bases for V and 9 bases for J; bases not matched to a gene: 12. The CDR3 sequence: CASSHLLQGLKAFF. CDR3 nucleotides: TGTGCCAGCAGTCACCTTCTACAGGGGCTAAAAGCTTTCTTT.

This clonotype was counted a few times. The V and J genes are TRBV29-1 and TRBJ1-1; TRBD1 might be the D (6 bases). The CDR3 has 13 residues. The V end was cut by 7 bases, the J end by 0 bases, with 12 bases between. Germline V CDR1 and CDR2: SQVTM, ANQGSEA. CDR3 coding DNA: TGCAGCGCCCGGACAGACATGAACACTGAAGCTTTCTTT. Its protein is CSARTDMNTEAFF.

The chain employs TRBV6-5 and TRBJ2-1; weak D call: TRBD1 (5 bases). This CDR3 has 15 residues. Germline CDR1 MNHEY, CDR2 SVGAGI. V gave up 4 bases and J gave up 0 bases, with 10 bases separating them. CDR3 loop: CASSFRALSYNEQFF. For the CDR3, the DNA is TGTGCCAGCAGTTTCAGGGCCCTCTCCTACAATGAGCAGTTCTTC.

This clonotype has more than one count but fewer than ten. This chain connects TRBV5-4 to TRBJ1-5; 8 bases agree with TRBD1. The J segment lost 3 bases and the V segment lost 3 bases, leaving 8 bases of the junction unmatched. Germline lookup yields CDR1 SGHNT and CDR2 YYREEE (reference sequence). The CDR3 totals 16 residues. This CDR3 reads CASSWAMDRDNQPQHF. The CDR3 nucleotides read TGTGCCAGCAGCTGGGCGATGGACAGGGACAATCAGCCCCAGCATTTT.

This clonotype is medium-sized. The chain's CDR3 is CASSPRQADSDTQYF. The CDR3 DNA is TGTGCCAGCTCACCGAGGCAGGCCGACTCAGATACGCAGTATTTT. The rearrangement uses TRBV18 and TRBJ2-3, with D hard to call. The CDR3 spans 15 residues. Trimming shortened V by 3 bases and J by 4 bases, and 14 bases separated the two germline ends. CDR1 and CDR2 (germline): KGHSH, LQKENI.